This entry concerns a single TCR beta chain. Its recognized antigen is unknown. Base qualities are not recorded, but no much larger clone differs from it by a single base. Ficoll-Paque density gradient centrifugation was the method used to isolate PBMCs. The sample belongs to a study of T-cell memory formation after mild COVID-19 (dated by TCRdb to 2020 to 2022). Some background on the complete study: Most TCR sequence clusters were specific to one of the two donors. T-cell clones expanding and contracting after mild COVID-19 in two donors were tracked by longitudinal TCRalpha and TCRbeta repertoire sequencing. The cohort was made up of two young adult volunteers, one female and one male, who were previously healthy.

Summary of the overall study and its limitations: Only two mild cases were covered in the study, and larger cohorts including severe cases with pre-infection samples were considered necessary. Clones contracting from day 15 to 85 had balanced CD4/CD8 phenotypes, while a second wave expanding from day 15 to 37 was biased towards CD4+. Whether the second-wave clones peaking on day 37 were SARS-CoV-2 specific was not confirmed. Some responding clones were found in pre-infection memory, which suggests that pre-existing cross-reactive memory T cells took part in the SARS-CoV-2 response. Contracting CD4+ clones appeared mostly in the CM and EM memory subsets, whereas CD8+ clones were enriched in EMRA.

The reads were generated on an Illumina NovaSeq 6000. Using 5'RACE with constant-segment primers, TCRalpha and TCRbeta cDNA libraries were constructed, with sample barcodes and unique molecular identifiers added in the process. Trizol reagent was used to extract RNA from every sample. Amplification of the libraries took two PCR steps, and the second step added a second sample barcode plus Illumina TruSeq adapters. Sequencing of the libraries was done on an Illumina NovaSeq, producing 2 x 150 bp paired-end reads. As for how the authors treated the data: Demultiplexing of reads and collapsing into UMI-guided consensus sequences were performed with migec v1.2.7. Using mixcr v2.1.11, the UMI consensuses were aligned to TRA and TRB V and J templates and assembled into clonotypes. Clonotypes were classified as expanded or contracted when called significant by both edgeR and NoisET, with noise models trained on biological replicates. edgeR calls used a false discovery rate-adjusted p below 0.01 and a log2 fold-change threshold of 1. As an exploratory analysis of dynamics, max-normalized trajectories of the 1000 most abundant clonotypes were examined by PCA with hierarchical clustering. The CD4 or CD8 phenotype of responding clones was assigned using the separately sequenced CD4+ and CD8+ repertoires. TCRdb passed the public sequencing reads through fastp at Q25 and MiXCR, retaining productive beta sequences. Duplicate CDR3 protein sequences are folded into a single record with the most common DNA and genes. These V and J calls rely on TCRdb rather than the paper's analysis. For this sample the table gives 450,000 to 650,000 distinct CDR3 sequences, of which roughly 21% were detected only once. Approximately 8.4% of the sample is taken by the ten largest.

What was sequenced was PBMCs or a T cell subset sorted from them (not recorded which). This clonotype originated in an adult woman who had mild COVID-19 (a few samples of this study predate the infection). The sample titles of this study are shuffled in the database, so cell type and time point are left out; the donor was told from shared clones.

In nucleotide form, the sequence is TGTGCCAACGACGCCCCCCGGGTTGGCGGAAGTCAAGAGACCCAGTACTTC. Its product reads: CANDAPRVGGSQETQYF. In this chain, TRBV2 is recombined with TRBJ2-5, with no reliable assignment of the D segment. The CDR1 and CDR2 encoded by the germline V gene are SNHLY and FYNNEI. Counted from cysteine to phenylalanine, this CDR3 has 17 amino acids. Only CDR3 DNA is held: 51 bases, read in frame from base 1. V and J are truncated by 10 bases and 2 bases respectively, leaving an intervening sequence of 26 bases.